This TCR beta chain stems from a study of cytomegalovirus exposure and HLA in healthy donors (dated by TCRdb to 2016 to 2017). Background on the whole study: According to a later analysis, the approximately 120 validation repertoires were produced on the same platform as the approximately 610 repertoires of the first cohort. To predict cytomegalovirus infection status, the study brought together high-throughput TCR immunosequencing, statistical association of individual TCRs with disease status, and machine learning. The study aimed to test whether signatures of past pathogen exposure could be identified by cataloging public T cell receptors. In addition to the first cohort of 650 to 750 subjects, a separate validation cohort of approximately 120 different subjects was used.

The library was prepared using the immunoSEQ multiplex PCR assay. In the source study's methods: To diagnose cytomegalovirus status from the catalog of TCR beta chain sequences, a statistical classification framework was built. Not all clones reach the TCRdb copy of this immuneACCESS table, which keeps in-frame sequences only. Checked studies attribute under half of the gap to unresolved V genes and leave the rest unexplained. The V and J calls and clone size come from that table; D and trimming were worked out from the DNA. This sample is represented by hundreds of thousands of clones; 86% of them were singletons. Of the sample, around 0.8% is held by the ten largest clones. Separate from the roughly 660-subject first cohort, the validation cohort of roughly 110 subjects was the group to which the donors belonged. The CDR3 sequence holds 16 residues, the cysteine and phenylalanine included. Just CDR3 DNA is preserved here, 48 bases in frame from base 1. CDR1 and CDR2 are read off the germline V gene (reference sequence) as PRHDT and FYEKMQ. Trimming costs V 5 bases and J 4 bases, and their ends lie 20 bases apart.

As to this clone: Its binding antigen is unknown. Per-nucleotide qualities are absent, and no much larger clonotype sits a single base away.

The investigation overall reported the following: The classifier was reported to diagnose cytomegalovirus status with high specificity and sensitivity in both the original and validation cohorts. The study gave a list of 150 to 200 TCR beta chains associated with cytomegalovirus. Of the cluster scores, 90% to 95% were above 0 in a later analysis, which found that TCRs clustered in the first cohort also tended to co-occur in the approximately 110 validation repertoires. Three of the identified cytomegalovirus-associated TCR beta chains were confirmed in vitro to be specific for cytomegalovirus antigens. The authors suggested that the approach could potentially be generalized to other disease states and immunological phenotypes. The validation cohort had no HLA typing available for a later analysis, so co-occurrence within that cohort was assessed over all 130 or so repertoires. Most TCR sequences were observed very rarely across donors, whereas some public TCRs were present in many individuals.

The sequenced sample was PBMCs. This TCR was sampled from a woman younger than 35 in good health and CMV-seronegative. The V gene is TRBV13 and the J gene is TRBJ1-2; the D gene is unclear. The nucleotide sequence is TGTGCCAGCAGCACCCGACTTGAGGAGGAGGGCTATGGCTACACCTTC. It codes for CASSTRLEEEGYGYTF.